This section outlines one T cell receptor beta chain sequence together with its context. This entry is derived from a study of blood T cell repertoires in COVID-19. Study overall: Sites across the United States, Italy and Spain contributed samples from acute and convalescent COVID-19.

Germline V CDR1 and CDR2: SQVTM, ANQGSEA. The CDR3 consists of 14 residues. Trimming removed 6 bases at V and 8 bases at J, with 19 bases between. Generated by immunoSEQ multiplex PCR, the TCRdb table keeps only in-frame clones and is missing some. The sample lists roughly 200,000 clones; 70% to 85% were seen once. Participant ages covered about 18 to 90 years across around 22 US areas. The sequencing sample was made of PBMCs or T cells enriched from blood (not recorded which). The receptor's source is an older woman with acute COVID-19. The gene calls are TRBV29-1 and TRBJ1-4; a weak D match, TRBD1 (6 bases). The CDR3 DNA reads TGCAGCGTACTAACAACAGGGTGGAAAGAAAAACTGTTTTTT. This encodes CSVLTTGWKEKLFF.